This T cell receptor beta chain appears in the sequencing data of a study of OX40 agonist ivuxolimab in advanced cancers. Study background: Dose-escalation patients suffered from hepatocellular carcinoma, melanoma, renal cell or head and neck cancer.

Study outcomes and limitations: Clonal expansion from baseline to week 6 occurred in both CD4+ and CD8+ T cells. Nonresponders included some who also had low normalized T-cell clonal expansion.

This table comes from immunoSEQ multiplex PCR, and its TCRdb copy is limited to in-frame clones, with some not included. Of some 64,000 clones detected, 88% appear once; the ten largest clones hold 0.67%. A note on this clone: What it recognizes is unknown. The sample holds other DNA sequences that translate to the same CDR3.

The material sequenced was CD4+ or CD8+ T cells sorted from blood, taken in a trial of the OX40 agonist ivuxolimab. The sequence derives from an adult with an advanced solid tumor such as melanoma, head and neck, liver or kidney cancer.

The CDR3 region is CASSGGSYNEQFF. CDR3 nucleotide sequence: TGTGCCAGTAGTGGGGGGTCCTACAATGAGCAGTTCTTC. V usage is TRBV19 and J usage is TRBJ2-1; the D gene is possibly TRBD2 (6 bases). Per germline, CDR1 LNHDA and CDR2 SQIVND (reference sequence). The CDR3 has 13 residues. Deletions cut 5 bases from V and 1 base from J, with 6 bases between.